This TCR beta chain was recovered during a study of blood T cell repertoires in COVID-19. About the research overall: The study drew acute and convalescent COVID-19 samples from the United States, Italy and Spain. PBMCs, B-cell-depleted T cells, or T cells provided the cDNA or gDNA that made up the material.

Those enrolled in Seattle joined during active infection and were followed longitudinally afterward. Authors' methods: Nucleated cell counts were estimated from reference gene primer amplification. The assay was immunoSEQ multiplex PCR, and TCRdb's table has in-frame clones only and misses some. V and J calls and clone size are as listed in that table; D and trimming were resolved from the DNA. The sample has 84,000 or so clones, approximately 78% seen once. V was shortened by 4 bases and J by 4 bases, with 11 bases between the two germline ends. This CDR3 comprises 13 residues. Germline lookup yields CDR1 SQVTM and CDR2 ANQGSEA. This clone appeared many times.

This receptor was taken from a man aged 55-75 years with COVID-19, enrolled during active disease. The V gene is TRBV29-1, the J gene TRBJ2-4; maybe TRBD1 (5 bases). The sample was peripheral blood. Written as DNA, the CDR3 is TGCAGCGTTGTGGGCCAGGGAAAAAACATTCAGTACTTC. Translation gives CSVVGQGKNIQYF.